The source of this TCR beta chain is a study of blood T cell repertoires in COVID-19. Overall study context: Researchers got acute and convalescent COVID-19 samples from the United States, Italy and Spain. Nucleic acid was either cDNA or gDNA, and it came from T cells, B-cell-depleted T cells, or PBMCs.

Original processing methods: The assay estimated nucleated cells by amplifying reference gene primers. Data came from immunoSEQ multiplex PCR; TCRdb stores just in-frame clones and leaves some out. V and J calls and clone size follow that table, whereas D and trimming were derived from the DNA. The sample lists about 190,000 clones; 70% to 85% were seen once. This receptor was identified in a man aged 45-65 years who had recovered from COVID-19. Specimen: peripheral blood.

CDR3 sequence (DNA): TGTGCCAGCAGCACCGGACAGGGGGCGGGAGCAGATACGCAGTATTTT. Residues: CASSTGQGAGADTQYF. J is TRBJ2-3 and V is TRBV4-2; 11 bases align to TRBD1. This CDR3 has 16 residues. Trimming cost V 5 bases and J 4 bases; bases outside gene matches: 8. Looked up from germline, CDR1 is LGHNA and CDR2 is YNFKEQ.